This T cell receptor (beta chain) was obtained from a study of shared clonotypes between healthy human individuals. The naive CD8 fraction comprised CD45RO-negative cells positively selected for CCR7 and excluded terminally differentiated effector memory CD45RA+ cells. V gave up 1 base and J gave up 3 bases; unmatched junction bases: 9. CDR1 is MGHDK and CDR2 is SYGVNS in the germline V gene. This CDR3 has 18 amino acids. Remarks on this clone: Its specificity is unknown.

Whole-study results and caveats: Rarefaction curves obtained for sorted subsets showed sequencing incomplete despite large depth.

Several immunoSEQ 96-well plates shared each subset's DNA, each plate a replicate. The assay was immunoSEQ multiplex PCR, and TCRdb's table has in-frame clones only and misses some. The table shows approximately 650,000 clones, with nearly 97% occurring only once. The sequencing input was naive CD8+ T cells sorted from blood. The chain uses TRBV25-1 and TRBJ2-3; 11 nucleotides line up with TRBD2. The receptor was derived from a woman aged 25 to 39 in good health. For the CDR3, the DNA is TGTGCCAGCAGTGAATCGGTAGTGACTAGCGGGATTACAGATACGCAGTATTTT. Its translation: CASSESVVTSGITDTQYF.